This is a list of T cell receptor beta chains from one sample in a study of T cell changes during pregnancy in multiple sclerosis. TCRdb keeps only in-frame clones here, not all; method: immunoSEQ multiplex PCR. This repertoire shows about 100,000 clones, around 90% found once; its top ten account for 0.65% to 0.9%. This specimen was peripheral blood, taken in the third trimester of pregnancy. All receptors derive from a female donor in good health, enrolled as a control in a pregnancy study. The CDR3 runs from the conserved cysteine through the conserved F or W. D genes are given only for firm matches. The size entry is marked missing in some rows and otherwise reads once, few, many or a size class.

size	D	J	V	CDR3	DNA
-	-	TRBJ1-2	TRBV5-6	CASSPGGVYGYTF	TGTGCCAGCAGCCCCGGGGGGGTCTATGGCTACACCTTC
-	-	TRBJ2-7	TRBV18	CASSPARGSYEQYF	TGTGCCAGCTCACCAGCCAGGGGCTCCTACGAGCAGTACTTC
-	TRBD1	TRBJ1-5	TRBV19	CASSTGTAREPQHF	TGTGCCAGTAGTACTGGGACAGCAAGGGAGCCCCAGCATTTT
once	-	TRBJ2-1	TRBV12-2	CASRLRRRRGEGSSYNEQFF	TGTGCAAGTCGCTTGCGAAGGAGGAGGGGAGAAGGGAGCTCCTACAATGAGCAGTTCTTC
-	-	TRBJ2-7	TRBV20-1	CSVGLNEQYF	TGCAGTGTTGGGCTGAACGAGCAGTACTTC
once	TRBD1	TRBJ1-2	TRBV9	CASSPSTGGEGYTF	TGTGCCAGCAGCCCCTCGACAGGGGGCGAGGGCTACACCTTC
-	TRBD2	TRBJ2-2	TRBV7-6	CASSLGGGGLTGELFF	TGTGCCAGCAGCCTCGGCGGGGGGGGCCTTACCGGGGAGCTGTTTTTT
-	TRBD2	TRBJ2-3	TRBV18	CASSFSGGSTDTQYF	TGTGCCAGCTCTTTTAGCGGGGGTAGCACAGATACGCAGTATTTT
-	-	TRBJ1-5	TRBV19	CASSITDRSNQPQHF	TGTGCCAGTAGTATCACTGACAGGTCCAATCAGCCCCAGCATTTT
-	-	TRBJ2-7	TRBV5-1	CASSLTGSYEQYF	TGCGCCAGCAGCTTAACAGGTTCCTACGAGCAGTACTTC
-	-	TRBJ2-2	TRBV4-3	CASSRVKGAGELFF	TGCGCCAGCAGCCGAGTGAAGGGGGCCGGGGAGCTGTTTTTT
-	TRBD2	TRBJ2-1	TRBV7-2	CASSPSGGSYNEQFF	TGTGCCAGCAGCCCTAGCGGGGGTTCCTACAATGAGCAGTTCTTC
once	TRBD1	TRBJ2-6	TRBV28	CASSSQETVGGSTSGANVLTF	TGTGCCAGCAGTTCACAAGAGACGGTAGGGGGCTCCACCTCTGGGGCCAACGTCCTGACTTTC
few	TRBD1	TRBJ1-4	TRBV30	CAWSVLGQGSEKLFF	TGTGCCTGGAGTGTACTAGGACAGGGTAGTGAAAAACTGTTTTTT
-	-	TRBJ1-5	TRBV5-5	CASSLAGQPQHF	TGTGCCAGCAGCTTGGCTGGCCAGCCCCAGCATTTT
few	-	TRBJ1-6	TRBV7-2	CASSLNAGKRSPLHF	TGTGCCAGCAGCTTAAACGCAGGGAAAAGATCACCCCTCCACTTT
-	TRBD2	TRBJ2-3	TRBV6-4	CASSERASGADTQYF	TGTGCCAGCAGCGAACGGGCTAGCGGTGCAGATACGCAGTATTTT
-	TRBD2	TRBJ2-3	TRBV7-3	CASSLRLAGGSDTQYF	TGTGCCAGCAGCTTAAGGCTAGCGGGGGGATCAGATACGCAGTATTTT
-	-	TRBJ2-3	TRBV19	CASSASLMSRSYTDTQYF	TGTGCCAGTAGTGCCAGTCTGATGTCGCGGAGTTACACAGATACGCAGTATTTT
-	-	TRBJ2-5	TRBV2	CASSVGLMETQYF	TGTGCCAGCAGTGTTGGGCTAATGGAGACCCAGTACTTC
-	-	TRBJ1-2	TRBV4-2	CASSQDRQVYGYTF	TGTGCCAGCAGCCAAGATCGGCAGGTCTATGGCTACACCTTC
-	-	TRBJ2-7	TRBV18	CASSPSTGANLEAVYEQYF	TGTGCCAGCTCACCATCGACAGGCGCAAATCTCGAGGCCGTCTACGAGCAGTACTTC
-	TRBD1	TRBJ1-2	TRBV4-3	CASSHDRAGGYGYTF	TGCGCCAGCAGCCACGACAGGGCTGGTGGCTATGGCTACACCTTC
-	TRBD1	TRBJ1-1	TRBV5-5	CASSYRTGNTEAFF	TGTGCCAGCAGCTATAGGACAGGGAACACTGAAGCTTTCTTT
-	TRBD2	TRBJ2-1	TRBV27	CASSSRLGLAGISYNEQFF	TGTGCCAGCAGTTCGCGCTTAGGGCTAGCGGGGATTTCCTACAATGAGCAGTTCTTC
-	-	TRBJ2-7	TRBV12-5	CASGLYYEQYF	TGTGCTAGTGGCTTATATTACGAGCAGTACTTC
-	-	TRBJ2-5	TRBV2	CASSDEETQYF	TGTGCCAGCAGTGACGAAGAGACCCAGTACTTC
-	TRBD1	TRBJ1-2	TRBV4-3	CASSQDLTGGSYGYTF	TGCGCCAGCAGCCAAGATCTTACAGGGGGCTCCTATGGCTACACCTTC
-	-	TRBJ2-1	TRBV19	CASIRGTEQFF	TGTGCCAGTATCCGGGGGACTGAGCAGTTCTTC
-	TRBD2	TRBJ2-1	TRBV6-5	CASWRLAGNNEQFF	TGTGCCAGCTGGCGACTAGCGGGAAACAATGAGCAGTTCTTC
-	TRBD1	TRBJ1-5	TRBV18	CASSPFWTGRNQPQHF	TGTGCCAGCTCACCATTTTGGACAGGGCGCAATCAGCCCCAGCATTTT
-	TRBD1	TRBJ1-5	TRBV27	CASSLSQGSQPQHF	TGTGCCAGCAGTCTCTCACAGGGGAGTCAGCCCCAGCATTTT
-	TRBD1	TRBJ1-1	TRBV5-6	CASSLNRGSEAFF	TGTGCCAGCAGCTTGAACAGGGGTTCTGAAGCTTTCTTT
-	-	TRBJ1-1	TRBV7-3	CASSLAAGLNTEAFF	TGTGCCAGCAGCCTTGCGGCGGGTTTGAACACTGAAGCTTTCTTT
-	TRBD1	TRBJ2-2	TRBV9	CASSARGQGMGAGELFF	TGTGCCAGCAGCGCAAGGGGACAGGGTATGGGGGCCGGGGAGCTGTTTTTT
-	-	TRBJ1-5	TRBV21-1	CASSPHVARRGITQHF	TGTGCCAGCAGCCCCCACGTCGCACGGCGGGGTATCACCCAGCATTTT
-	TRBD1	TRBJ2-3	TRBV6-4	CASSDGGWTGRTDTQYF	TGTGCCAGCAGTGACGGAGGTTGGACAGGGCGCACAGATACGCAGTATTTT
-	-	TRBJ1-4	TRBV19	CASSIRQATTNEKLFF	TGTGCCAGTAGCATACGCCAGGCTACAACTAATGAAAAACTGTTTTTT
few	-	TRBJ1-4	TRBV7-9	CASSSIGLELFF	TGTGCCAGCAGCTCGATCGGTCTGGAACTGTTTTTT
-	-	TRBJ2-3	TRBV9	CASSRRGATDTQYF	TGTGCCAGCAGCCGCAGGGGGGCCACAGATACGCAGTATTTT
-	-	TRBJ1-4	TRBV7-9	CASSFPGSANEKLFF	TGTGCCAGCAGCTTCCCCGGGTCGGCTAATGAAAAACTGTTTTTT
-	-	TRBJ1-2	TRBV13	CASSSLNGYTF	TGTGCCAGCAGCTCCCTTAATGGCTACACCTTC
-	TRBD2	TRBJ2-1	TRBV6-1	CASSEEPAGSDEQFF	TGTGCCAGCAGTGAAGAACCAGCGGGGTCGGATGAGCAGTTCTTC